A selection of T cell receptor beta chains follows, all from one sample in a study of blood T cell repertoires in COVID-19. Data came from immunoSEQ multiplex PCR; TCRdb stores just in-frame clones and leaves some out. The data contain a few hundred thousand clones, 80% to 90% of them singletons. Sequencing was performed on PBMCs or T cells enriched from blood (not recorded which). Receptor source: a man aged 18 to 35 who had recovered from COVID-19. Each CDR3 is given with its conserved first and last residue. The order of the fields is V gene, D gene, J gene, clone size, CDR3 protein, CDR3 DNA. D genes are given only for firm matches. Only some rows state a clone size, as once, few, many or a class for expanded clones.

>TRBV24-1|TRBD1|TRBJ2-1|NA
CPTSDPGTGFNEQFF
TGTCCCACCAGTGACCCCGGGACAGGCTTCAATGAGCAGTTCTTC
>TRBV25-1|TRBD1|TRBJ1-5|NA
CASIYPGQTNQPQHF
TGTGCCAGTATATATCCGGGACAGACAAATCAGCCCCAGCATTTT
>TRBV4-2|TRBD1|TRBJ1-4|NA
CASSQDSGQVGEKLFF
TGTGCCAGCAGCCAAGACTCAGGACAGGTGGGTGAAAAACTGTTTTTT
>TRBV30|TRBD1|TRBJ1-3|NA
CAWSVPGQGERHTSSGNTIYF
TGTGCCTGGAGTGTCCCGGGACAGGGGGAACGACATACTAGCTCTGGAAACACCATATATTTT
>TRBV5-1|NA|TRBJ1-1|NA
CASSLNSNTEAFF
TGCGCCAGCAGCTTGAACAGTAACACTGAAGCTTTCTTT
>TRBV18|NA|TRBJ2-7|NA
CASSPTYSGTSGEQYF
TGTGCCAGCTCACCCACGTACTCCGGGACATCTGGCGAGCAGTACTTC
>TRBV4-1|NA|TRBJ1-6|NA
CASSQESTSSYNSPLHF
TGCGCCAGCAGCCAAGAATCCACGAGCTCCTATAATTCACCCCTCCACTTT
>TRBV5-4|NA|TRBJ2-1|NA
CASSLVVDEQFF
TGTGCCAGCAGCTTAGTTGTAGATGAGCAGTTCTTC
>TRBV5-1|NA|TRBJ2-7|NA
CASSLEGTGYEQYF
TGCGCCAGCAGCTTGGAGGGGACTGGCTACGAGCAGTACTTC
>TRBV5-4|TRBD2|TRBJ2-1|NA
CASSREEYNEQFF
TGTGCCAGCAGTCGGGAGGAATACAATGAGCAGTTCTTC
>TRBV15|NA|TRBJ2-5|NA
CATSRDIGQPETQYF
TGTGCCACCAGCAGAGATATAGGACAACCAGAGACCCAGTACTTC
>TRBV5-4|NA|TRBJ1-1|NA
CASSLPGGVSTEAFF
TGTGCCAGCAGCCTGCCGGGGGGGGTTAGCACTGAAGCTTTCTTT
>TRBV9|TRBD1|TRBJ2-5|NA
CASSVGGVGRGRGETQYF
TGTGCCAGCAGCGTAGGAGGTGTGGGCAGGGGGCGCGGAGAGACCCAGTACTTC
>TRBV11-2|TRBD2|TRBJ2-7|NA
CASSLGSGGEQYF
TGTGCCAGCAGCTTAGGGTCGGGGGGCGAGCAGTACTTC
>TRBV3-1/TRBV3-2|NA|TRBJ1-6|NA
CASSQYREGSYNSPLHF
TGTGCCAGCAGCCAGTACAGGGAAGGATCCTATAATTCACCCCTCCACTTT
>TRBV7-2|NA|TRBJ1-4|few
CASSPVGRWEKLFF
TGTGCCAGCAGCCCTGTGGGGAGGTGGGAAAAACTGTTTTTT
>TRBV5-4|TRBD2|TRBJ2-1|NA
CASSLGYGTSTYNEQFF
TGTGCCAGCAGCTTGGGGTATGGGACTAGCACCTACAATGAGCAGTTCTTC
>TRBV5-5|NA|TRBJ1-2|NA
CASSLMEGQNYGYTF
TGTGCCAGCAGCTTGATGGAGGGGCAAAACTATGGCTACACCTTC
>TRBV3-1/TRBV3-2|NA|TRBJ1-4|NA
CASSHSERRGFNEKLFF
TGTGCCAGCAGCCATTCCGAAAGGCGGGGATTTAATGAAAAACTGTTTTTT
>TRBV7-3|TRBD1|TRBJ2-1|NA
CASRPDRGQYNEQFF
TGTGCCAGCAGACCCGACAGGGGGCAGTACAATGAGCAGTTCTTC
>TRBV2|NA|TRBJ1-1|NA
CASSEIHRANTEAFF
TGTGCCAGCAGTGAAATTCACAGGGCCAACACTGAAGCTTTCTTT
>TRBV9|NA|TRBJ1-3|NA
CASSEGTSSGNTIYF
TGTGCCAGCAGCGAGGGGACAAGCTCTGGAAACACCATATATTTT
>TRBV6-4|TRBD2|TRBJ2-7|NA
CASSVLSGNGYEQYF
TGTGCCAGCAGTGTCTTAAGCGGGAATGGTTACGAGCAGTACTTC
>TRBV9|NA|TRBJ2-7|NA
CASSVEAPPYEQYF
TGTGCCAGCAGCGTAGAAGCTCCCCCCTACGAGCAGTACTTC
>TRBV24-1|NA|TRBJ2-7|NA
CATSETQGREQYF
TGTGCCACCAGTGAAACTCAGGGTCGCGAGCAGTACTTC
>TRBV4-3|TRBD1|TRBJ1-2|NA
CASSQDYRQGGDGYTF
TGCGCCAGCAGCCAAGATTACCGACAGGGTGGCGATGGCTACACCTTC
>TRBV6-1|NA|TRBJ1-2|NA
CASSEFGHGGYGYTF
TGTGCCAGCAGTGAATTCGGGCACGGGGGCTATGGCTACACCTTC
>TRBV3-1/TRBV3-2|NA|TRBJ1-2|NA
CASSQATGGGYTF
TGTGCCAGCAGCCAAGCTACGGGAGGGGGCTACACCTTC
>TRBV2|NA|TRBJ1-5|NA
CASNWGPPQPQHF
TGTGCCAGCAACTGGGGGCCCCCTCAGCCCCAGCATTTT
>TRBV10-3|NA|TRBJ2-1|NA
CAISDYDGGEQFF
TGTGCCATCAGTGACTATGACGGAGGCGAGCAGTTCTTC
>TRBV6-1|TRBD1|TRBJ1-1|once
CASSEVTGGYTEAFF
TGTGCCAGCAGTGAAGTGACAGGGGGGTACACTGAAGCTTTCTTT
>TRBV28|TRBD1|TRBJ1-5|NA
CASAPTWTGTQPQHF
TGTGCCAGCGCACCAACTTGGACAGGGACTCAGCCCCAGCATTTT
>TRBV5-1|TRBD1|TRBJ1-3|NA
CASSSTGEFTIYF
TGCGCCAGCAGCTCTACAGGGGAGTTTACCATATATTTT
>TRBV7-9|NA|TRBJ2-3|NA
CASSYMGLPDTQYF
TGTGCCAGCAGCTATATGGGACTTCCAGATACGCAGTATTTT
>TRBV10-3|NA|TRBJ1-2|NA
CAISAAGLNYGYTF
TGTGCCATCAGTGCGGCAGGGTTGAACTATGGCTACACCTTC
>TRBV2|TRBD1|TRBJ1-2|NA
CASSEGQVAYGYTF
TGTGCCAGCAGTGAGGGACAGGTGGCATATGGCTACACCTTC
>TRBV30|NA|TRBJ1-1|NA
CAWRHVNTEAFF
TGTGCCTGGAGACACGTGAACACTGAAGCTTTCTTT
>TRBV5-5|TRBD1|TRBJ1-4|NA
CASSLYGTENEKLFF
TGTGCCAGCAGCTTGTACGGGACAGAAAATGAAAAACTGTTTTTT
>TRBV7-2|NA|TRBJ2-5|NA
CASSTTLRLGGETQYF
TGTGCCAGCAGCACAACCCTAAGACTAGGAGGAGAGACCCAGTACTTC
>TRBV4-1|TRBD1|TRBJ1-3|NA
CASSQGRQGARSGNTIYF
TGCGCCAGCAGCCAAGGGAGGCAGGGGGCGCGGTCTGGAAACACCATATATTTT
>TRBV19|NA|TRBJ2-7|NA
CASSIAAASSYEQYF
TGTGCCAGTAGTATTGCGGCCGCTAGCTCCTACGAGCAGTACTTC